The 8 T cell receptor beta chains below were found in one sample sequenced in a study of T cell responses to AZD1222 COVID-19 vaccine. Only in-frame clones appear in the TCRdb table, and some are missing; sequencing was by immunoSEQ multiplex PCR. The data contain more than 100,000 clones, around 87% of them singletons. The source material was peripheral blood, sampled on day 0 of AZD1222 vaccination. These receptor sequences come from an adult in good health.

A note on this clone: The sample holds other DNA sequences that translate to the same CDR3. The chain employs TRBV2 and TRBJ1-1, with D unresolved. V shed 6 bases and J shed 4 bases, with 3 bases lying between them. The CDR3 runs to 10 residues. Germline CDR1 SNHLY, CDR2 FYNNEI. CDR3 region: CASSGTEAFF. The CDR3 nucleotides read TGTGCCAGCAGCGGCACTGAAGCTTTCTTT.

The rearrangement links TRBV7-8 to TRBJ2-1; 10 bases are a match to TRBD1. Trimming took 4 bases from V and 2 from J; bases not matched to a gene: 5. The germline gives CDR1 SGHVS, CDR2 FQNEAQ. The CDR3 loop spans 16 amino acids. The CDR3 here is CASSSAGTGAYNEQFF. CDR3 sequence (DNA): TGTGCCAGCAGCTCAGCCGGGACAGGGGCCTACAATGAGCAGTTCTTC.

The rearrangement joins TRBV7-9 to TRBJ2-5; the D gene is possibly TRBD2 (8 bases). The CDR3 extends over 15 amino acids. In germline, CDR1 is SEHNR, CDR2 FQNEAQ (reference sequence). V lost 7 bases, J lost 6 bases, and 21 bases lay in between. The CDR3 sequence is CASIPSGGGAKTQYF. CDR3 sequence (DNA): TGTGCCAGCATCCCGTCGGGAGGGGGCGCGAAGACCCAGTACTTC.

Turning to this clone: The junction does not match germline at one end; this may be a read error. This chain connects TRBV6-1 to TRBJ2-7; perhaps TRBD1 as D (6 bases). The CDR3 totals 15 residues. CDR1 MNHNS and CDR2 SASEGT come from the germline V gene. CDR3: CASREGDTSLYEQYF. CDR3 bases: TGTGCCAGCAGGGAAGGGGACACCTCACTCTACGAGCAGTACTTC.

The chain carries TRBV6-5 and TRBJ1-2; 10 positions agree with TRBD1. Trimming removed 6 bases from V and 8 bases from J; junction bases left unmatched: 9. There are 14 residues in the CDR3. CDR1 is MNHEY, CDR2 SVGAGI, per germline. The DNA for the CDR3 is TGTGCCAGCAGCCCCTGGGACAGGGGACCGGGCTACACCTTC. Protein product: CASSPWDRGPGYTF.

This chain connects TRBV19 to TRBJ2-7; D perhaps matches TRBD1 (6 bases). Germline V CDR1 and CDR2: LNHDA, SQIVND (reference sequence). Trimming took off 3 bases at V and 5 bases at J, with 11 bases between the two ends. This CDR3 comprises 13 residues. The DNA for the CDR3 is TGTGCCAGTAGTATCGGCAGGGGCGACGAGCAGTACTTC. Translating gives CASSIGRGDEQYF.

This chain connects TRBV6-5 to TRBJ1-4; D remains unclear. The CDR3 is made up of 13 amino acids. Trimming took off 6 bases at V and 7 bases at J, with 12 bases between the two ends. Germline V gives CDR1 MNHEY, CDR2 SVGAGI. In DNA form, the CDR3 reads TGTGCCAGCAGCTTTTCCCGGGGTGAAAAACTGTTTTTT. Encoded protein: CASSFSRGEKLFF.

The rearrangement joins TRBV5-1 to TRBJ1-1; D possibly corresponds to TRBD1 (6 bases). The CDR3 contains 18 residues. The germline gives CDR1 SGHRS, CDR2 YFSETQ. With 4 bases removed from V and 0 bases from J, the gap between germline ends came to 22 bases. The CDR3 sequence is CASSPFGGTTVMNTEAFF. CDR3 nucleotides: TGCGCCAGCAGCCCTTTTGGGGGGACAACAGTCATGAACACTGAAGCTTTCTTT.